Reported below is one T cell receptor (beta chain). The antigen is not known. The sample is drawn from a study of shared clonotypes between healthy human individuals. Study-wide context: A few men and a couple of women, aged 18 to 49, were donors. Study-wide results and limits: Several donors held about 5% of naive CD4 clonotypes in common.

V lost 5 bases, J lost 13 bases, and 5 bases stayed unmatched. Germline CDR1 GTSNPN, CDR2 SVGIG (reference sequence). CDR3 length equals 11 residues. Sorted-subset replicate PCRs used roughly 210 ng of genomic DNA. This amount corresponded to 25,000 to 30,000 T cell genomes. Assay used: immunoSEQ multiplex PCR; TCRdb lists only in-frame clones, some missing. The sample shows a few million clones, about 94% of them seen only once. This TCR was sampled from a man between 18 and 29 years old in good health. The rearrangement uses TRBV30 and TRBJ1-6, with TRBD1 matching over 7 bases. Sequencing input: naive CD4+ T cells sorted from blood. Documented subset: CD45RA+ positively selected. The CDR3: CAWGQEEPLHF. The CDR3 region has the DNA TGTGCCTGGGGACAGGAAGAGCCCCTCCACTTT. Full variable domain (rest looked up from reference TRBV30 and TRBJ1-6): SQTIHQWPATLVQPVGSPLSLECTVEGTSNPNLYWYRQAAGRGLQLLFYSVGIGQISSEVPQNLSASRPQDRQFILSSKKLLLSDSGFYLCAWGQEEPLHFGNGTRLTVT.